Below, 9 T cell receptor beta chains from the same sample are listed, as sequenced in a study of regulatory T cells in long-lasting Graves disease. Stated time point: persistent/refractory GD, antithyroid drugs over 5 years with positive TRAb. The authors made the TCR library using RNA they extracted from PBMCs. To make TCR beta libraries, researchers used iRepertoire HTBI primers and Arm-PCR of CDR3 regions. Each CDR3 protein gets one entry after TCRdb re-called the multiplex PCR reads with MiXCR. This table holds approximately 470,000 distinct CDR3 sequences, under 25% found once. The sequencing here drew on peripheral blood mononuclear cells (PBMCs), taken when the disease was refractory, from a patient treated with antithyroid drugs. These receptors were taken from a female donor with Graves disease.

The chain employs TRBV6-1 and TRBJ1-1, with D uncertain. Per the germline V gene, CDR1 is MNHNS and CDR2 is SASEGT. This CDR3 is built from 13 residues. The V end lost 2 bases, the J end lost 8 bases, and 12 bases lay between the germline ends. The CDR3 bases are TGTGCCAGCAGTGAACAATTCACCAGCGAAGCTTTCTTT. This gives the protein CASSEQFTSEAFF.

This clonotype was counted at least ten times. The chain uses TRBV5-8 and TRBJ2-2, with TRBD2 matching 8 bases. Germline V gene lookup returns CDR1 SGHTS and CDR2 YDEGEE. The CDR3 sequence is 17 residues long. The junction had 8 bases not matched to a gene; V was cut back by 4 bases and J by 0 bases. The CDR3 sequence is CASSPGLGVTNTGELFF. DNA of the CDR3: TGTGCCAGCAGCCCGGGACTAGGGGTAACGAACACCGGGGAGCTGTTTTTT.

This clonotype was counted a few times. The chain recombines TRBV7-3 with TRBJ1-1; 7 bases fit TRBD1. Per germline, CDR1 SGHTA and CDR2 FQGTGA. The CDR3 totals 14 residues. V was pared by 5 bases and J by 6 bases, with 9 bases of the junction left unmatched. The CDR3 bases are TGTGCCAGCAGCCAGGGGGGCTTGGGAGCTGAAGCTTTCTTT. It codes for CASSQGGLGAEAFF. The whole variable domain, remainder taken from reference TRBV7-3 and TRBJ1-1, is GAGVSQTPSNKVTEKGKYVELRCDPISGHTALYWYRQSLGQGPEFLIYFQGTGAADDSGLPNDRFFAVRPEGSVSTLKIQRTERGDSAVYLCASSQGGLGAEAFFGQGTRLTVV.

This clonotype was counted at least ten times. The gene calls are TRBV10-3 and TRBJ2-7, with unresolved D. Germline CDR1 ENHRY, CDR2 SYGVKD. The CDR3 spans 12 residues. Trimming took 0 bases from V and 4 from J, leaving 4 bases between them. CDR3 amino acids: CAISESSYEQYF. CDR3 DNA sequence: TGTGCCATCAGTGAGTCGTCTTACGAGCAGTACTTC.

The chain couples TRBV27 to TRBJ1-5; 9 positions match TRBD1. The CDR3 spans 13 residues. The ends lost 9 bases at V and 4 bases at J; junction bases unmatched: 4. CDR1 and CDR2 (germline): MNHEY, SMNVEV (reference sequence). The CDR3 DNA follows: TGTGCCAGTAGGGACAGGGAGAATCAGCCCCAGCATTTT. The encoded protein is CASRDRENQPQHF.

This clonotype has at least ten counts. The rearrangement links TRBV7-3 to TRBJ1-1; unclear D gene. Per the germline V gene, CDR1 is SGHTA and CDR2 is FQGTGA. V lost 1 base and J lost 5, with 8 bases in between. The CDR3 contains 13 residues. In DNA form, the CDR3 reads TGTGCCAGCAGCTTAAACATCGGGACTGAAGCTTTCTTT. The encoded protein is CASSLNIGTEAFF.

This clonotype was found many times. The chain couples TRBV28 to TRBJ1-2; TRBD1 matches at 8 bases. Germline loops: CDR1 MDHEN, CDR2 SYDVKM. V dropped 6 bases and J dropped 4; count of bases not matched to a gene: 4. CDR3 length equals 13 residues. The CDR3 region has the DNA TGTGCCAGCAGCCGGACAGGGTTCTATGGCTACACCTTC. It specifies CASSRTGFYGYTF.

This clonotype was seen repeatedly, ten times or more. This chain uses TRBV28 with TRBJ2-5; 9 nucleotides match TRBD2. Trimming cost V 10 bases and J 5 bases; bases outside gene matches: 8. This CDR3 spans 13 amino acids. Looked up from germline, CDR1 is MDHEN and CDR2 is SYDVKM. CDR3 nucleotides: TGTGCCACCGCTAGCGGGAATTTCGAGACCCAGTACTTC. Translating it yields CATASGNFETQYF.

This clonotype was observed a single time. The V gene is TRBV29-1, the J gene TRBJ2-7, with 9 positions matching TRBD2. The CDR3 contains 13 residues. Per the germline V gene, CDR1 is SQVTM and CDR2 is ANQGSEA. J lost 4 bases, V lost 6 bases, and 7 bases had no gene match. The CDR3 bases are TGCAGCGTGGGCCCTAGCGGGAATTACGAGCAGTACTTC. Translated, it gives CSVGPSGNYEQYF.